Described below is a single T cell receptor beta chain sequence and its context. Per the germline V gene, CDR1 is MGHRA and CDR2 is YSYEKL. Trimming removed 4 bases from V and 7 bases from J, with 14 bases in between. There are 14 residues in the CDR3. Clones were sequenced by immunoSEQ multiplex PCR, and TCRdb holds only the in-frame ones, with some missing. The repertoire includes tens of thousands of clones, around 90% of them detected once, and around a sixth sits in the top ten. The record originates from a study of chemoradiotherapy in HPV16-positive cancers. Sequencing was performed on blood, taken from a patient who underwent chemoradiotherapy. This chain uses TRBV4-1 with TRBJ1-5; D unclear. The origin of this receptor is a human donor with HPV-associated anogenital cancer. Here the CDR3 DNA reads TGCGCCAGCAGCCGGAGCCACGGGTACCAGCCCCAGCATTTT. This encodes CASSRSHGYQPQHF.